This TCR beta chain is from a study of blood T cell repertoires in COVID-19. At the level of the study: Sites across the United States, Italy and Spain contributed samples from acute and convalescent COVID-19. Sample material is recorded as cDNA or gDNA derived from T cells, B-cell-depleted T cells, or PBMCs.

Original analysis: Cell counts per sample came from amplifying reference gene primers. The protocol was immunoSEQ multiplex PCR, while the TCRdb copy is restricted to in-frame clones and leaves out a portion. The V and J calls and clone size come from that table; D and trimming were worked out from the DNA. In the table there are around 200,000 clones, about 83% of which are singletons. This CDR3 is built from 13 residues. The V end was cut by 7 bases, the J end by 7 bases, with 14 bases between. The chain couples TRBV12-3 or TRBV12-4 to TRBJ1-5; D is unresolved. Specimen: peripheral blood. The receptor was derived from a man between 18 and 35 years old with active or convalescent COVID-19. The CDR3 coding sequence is TGTGCCAGCACCGGGAGGTTCGGGCAGCCCCAGCATTTT. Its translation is CASTGRFGQPQHF.